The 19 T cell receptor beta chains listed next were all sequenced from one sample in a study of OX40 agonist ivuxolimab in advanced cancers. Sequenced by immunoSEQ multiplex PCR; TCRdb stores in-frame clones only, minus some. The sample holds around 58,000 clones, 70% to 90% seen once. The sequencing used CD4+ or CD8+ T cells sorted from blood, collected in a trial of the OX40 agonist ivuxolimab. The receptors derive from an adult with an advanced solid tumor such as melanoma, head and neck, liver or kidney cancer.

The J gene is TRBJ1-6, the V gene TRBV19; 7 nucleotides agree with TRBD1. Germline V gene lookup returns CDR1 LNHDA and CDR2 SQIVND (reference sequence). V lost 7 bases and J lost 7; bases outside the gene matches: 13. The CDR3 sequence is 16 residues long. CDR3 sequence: CASTTGTAIWNSPLHF. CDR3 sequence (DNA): TGTGCCAGTACCACGGGGACAGCTATTTGGAATTCACCCCTCCACTTT.

The CDR3 region is CASSVVKGGSQPQHF. CDR3 coding DNA: TGTGCCAGCAGCGTCGTGAAAGGGGGCAGTCAGCCCCAGCATTTT. This chain uses TRBV2 with TRBJ1-5; 7 bases agree with TRBD1. This CDR3 is built from 15 residues. The germline CDR1 and CDR2 sequences are SNHLY and FYNNEI. Germline trimming cut 6 bases from V and 6 bases from J; bases unmatched to any gene: 11. Full variable domain (remainder filled in from reference TRBV2 and TRBJ1-5): EPEVTQTPSHQVTQMGQEVILRCVPISNHLYFYWYRQILGQKVEFLVSFYNNEISEKSEIFDDQFSVERPDGSNFTLKIRSTKLEDSAMYFCASSVVKGGSQPQHFGDGTRLSIL.

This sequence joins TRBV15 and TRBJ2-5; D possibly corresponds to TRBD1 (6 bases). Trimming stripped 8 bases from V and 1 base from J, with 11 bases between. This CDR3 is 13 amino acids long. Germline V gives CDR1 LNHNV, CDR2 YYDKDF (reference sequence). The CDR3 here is CATSGHTQETQYF. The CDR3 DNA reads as TGTGCCACCTCGGGACACACCCAAGAGACCCAGTACTTC.

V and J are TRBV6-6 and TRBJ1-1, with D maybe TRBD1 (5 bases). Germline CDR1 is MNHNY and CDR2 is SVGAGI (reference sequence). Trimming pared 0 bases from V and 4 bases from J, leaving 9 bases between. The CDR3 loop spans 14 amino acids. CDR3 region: CASSYSNGGTEAFF. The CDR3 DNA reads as TGTGCCAGCAGTTACTCGAACGGGGGCACTGAAGCTTTCTTT.

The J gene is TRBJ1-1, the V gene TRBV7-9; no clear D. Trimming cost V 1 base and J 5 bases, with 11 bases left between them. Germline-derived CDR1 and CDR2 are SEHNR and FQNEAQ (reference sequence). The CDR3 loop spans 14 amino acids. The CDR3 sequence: CASSLGILGTEAFF. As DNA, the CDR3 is TGTGCCAGCAGCTTAGGGATTCTGGGGACTGAAGCTTTCTTT.

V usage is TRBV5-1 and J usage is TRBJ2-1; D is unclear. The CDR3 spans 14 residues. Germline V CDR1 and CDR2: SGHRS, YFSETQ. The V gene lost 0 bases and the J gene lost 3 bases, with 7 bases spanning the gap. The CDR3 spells CASSLDADYNEQFF. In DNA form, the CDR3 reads TGCGCCAGCAGCTTGGACGCGGACTACAATGAGCAGTTCTTC.

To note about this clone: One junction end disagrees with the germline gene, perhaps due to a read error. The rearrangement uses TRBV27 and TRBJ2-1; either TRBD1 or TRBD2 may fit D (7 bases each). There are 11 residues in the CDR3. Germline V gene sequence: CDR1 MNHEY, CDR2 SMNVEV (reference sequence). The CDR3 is CVSGTDNEQFF. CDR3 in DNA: TGTGTCAGCGGGACAGACAATGAGCAGTTCTTC.

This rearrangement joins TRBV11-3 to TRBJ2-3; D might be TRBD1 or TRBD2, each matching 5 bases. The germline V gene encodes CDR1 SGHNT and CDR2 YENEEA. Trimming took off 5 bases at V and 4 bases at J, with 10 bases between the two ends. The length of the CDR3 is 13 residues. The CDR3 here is CASSHGTADTQYF. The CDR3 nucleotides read TGTGCCAGCAGCCACGGGACGGCAGATACGCAGTATTTT.

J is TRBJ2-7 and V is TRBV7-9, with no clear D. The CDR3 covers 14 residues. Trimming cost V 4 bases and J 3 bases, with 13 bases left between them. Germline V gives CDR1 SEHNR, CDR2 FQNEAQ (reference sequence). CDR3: CASSSGQAHYEQYF. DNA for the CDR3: TGTGCCAGCAGCTCCGGTCAGGCCCACTACGAGCAGTACTTC.

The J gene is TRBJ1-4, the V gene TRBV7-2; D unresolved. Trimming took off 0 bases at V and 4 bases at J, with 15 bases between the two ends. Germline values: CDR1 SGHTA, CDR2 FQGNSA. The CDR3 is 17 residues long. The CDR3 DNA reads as TGTGCCAGCAGCTTAGCCGATCGGATCCAGAATAATGAAAAACTGTTTTTT. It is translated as CASSLADRIQNNEKLFF.

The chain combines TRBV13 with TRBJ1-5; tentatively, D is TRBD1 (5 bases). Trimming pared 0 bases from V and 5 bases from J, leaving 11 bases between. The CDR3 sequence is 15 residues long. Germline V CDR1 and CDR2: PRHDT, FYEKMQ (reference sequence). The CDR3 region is CASSLGGQGYQPQHF. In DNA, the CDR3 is TGTGCCAGCAGCTTAGGAGGGCAGGGATATCAGCCCCAGCATTTT.

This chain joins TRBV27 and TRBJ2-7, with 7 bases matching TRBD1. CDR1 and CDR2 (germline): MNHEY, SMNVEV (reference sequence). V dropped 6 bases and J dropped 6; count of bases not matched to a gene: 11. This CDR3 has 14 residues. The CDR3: CASSLTGTAFEQYF. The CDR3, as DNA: TGTGCCAGCAGCCTGACCGGGACAGCTTTCGAGCAGTACTTC.

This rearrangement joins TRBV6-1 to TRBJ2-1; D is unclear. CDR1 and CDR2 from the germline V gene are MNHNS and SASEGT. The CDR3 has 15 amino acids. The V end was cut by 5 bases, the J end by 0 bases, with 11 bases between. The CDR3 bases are TGTGCCAGCAGTCCTTACAGAGACTCCTACAATGAGCAGTTCTTC. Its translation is CASSPYRDSYNEQFF.

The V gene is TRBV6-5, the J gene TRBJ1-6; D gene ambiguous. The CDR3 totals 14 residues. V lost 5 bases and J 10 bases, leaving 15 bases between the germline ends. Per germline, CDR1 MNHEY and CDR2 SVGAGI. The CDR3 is CASSGFFGVSPLHF. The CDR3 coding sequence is TGTGCCAGCAGTGGGTTTTTCGGAGTCTCACCCCTCCACTTT.

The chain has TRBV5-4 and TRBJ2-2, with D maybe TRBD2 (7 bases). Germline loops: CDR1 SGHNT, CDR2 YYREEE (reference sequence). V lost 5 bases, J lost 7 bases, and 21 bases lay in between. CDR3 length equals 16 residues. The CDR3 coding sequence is TGTGCCAGCAGGAATCTAGTGGGGGGGCCCATCGGGGAGCTGTTTTTT. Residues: CASRNLVGGPIGELFF.

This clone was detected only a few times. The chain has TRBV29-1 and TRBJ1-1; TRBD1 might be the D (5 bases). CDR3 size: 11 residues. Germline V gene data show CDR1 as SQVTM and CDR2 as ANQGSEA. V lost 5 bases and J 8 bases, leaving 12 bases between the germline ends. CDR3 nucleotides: TGCAGCGTTCTCACAGGCCTAGAAGCTTTCTTT. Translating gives CSVLTGLEAFF.

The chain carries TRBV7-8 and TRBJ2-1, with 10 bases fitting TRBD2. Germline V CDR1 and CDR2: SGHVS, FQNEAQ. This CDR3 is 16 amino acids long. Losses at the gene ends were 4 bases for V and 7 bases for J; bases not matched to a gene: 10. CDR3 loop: CASSSPLSGGPNEQFF. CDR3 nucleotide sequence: TGTGCCAGCAGCTCCCCCCTTAGCGGGGGGCCAAATGAGCAGTTCTTC.

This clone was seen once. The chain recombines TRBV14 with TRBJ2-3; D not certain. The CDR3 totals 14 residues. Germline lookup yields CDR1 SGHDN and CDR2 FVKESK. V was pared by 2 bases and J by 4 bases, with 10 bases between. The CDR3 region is CASSQFLSPDTQYF. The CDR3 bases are TGTGCCAGCAGCCAATTTCTTAGTCCAGATACGCAGTATTTT.

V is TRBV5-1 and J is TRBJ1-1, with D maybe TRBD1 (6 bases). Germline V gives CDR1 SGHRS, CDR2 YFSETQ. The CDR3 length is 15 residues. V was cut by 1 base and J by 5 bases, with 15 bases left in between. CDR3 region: CASSLLRGTGTEAFF. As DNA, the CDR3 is TGCGCCAGCAGCTTGTTAAGGGGGACCGGGACTGAAGCTTTCTTT.